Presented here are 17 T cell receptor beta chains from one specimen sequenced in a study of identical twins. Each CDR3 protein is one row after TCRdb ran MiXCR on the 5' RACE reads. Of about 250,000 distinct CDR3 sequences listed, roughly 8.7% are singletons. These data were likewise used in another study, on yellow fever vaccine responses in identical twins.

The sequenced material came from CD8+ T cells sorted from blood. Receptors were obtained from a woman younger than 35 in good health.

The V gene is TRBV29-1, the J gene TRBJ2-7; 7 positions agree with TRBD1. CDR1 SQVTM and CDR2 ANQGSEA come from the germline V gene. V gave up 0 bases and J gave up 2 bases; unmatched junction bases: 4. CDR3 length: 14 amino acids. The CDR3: CSVEEGDRTYEQYF. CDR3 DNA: TGCAGCGTTGAAGAAGGGGACAGAACCTACGAGCAGTACTTC.

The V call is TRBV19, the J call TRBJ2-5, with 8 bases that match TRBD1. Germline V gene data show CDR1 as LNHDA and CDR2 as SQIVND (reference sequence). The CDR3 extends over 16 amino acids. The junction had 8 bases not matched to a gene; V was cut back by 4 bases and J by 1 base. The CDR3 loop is CASSTPRQGTQETQYF. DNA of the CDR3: TGTGCCAGTAGTACCCCCAGACAGGGGACCCAAGAGACCCAGTACTTC.

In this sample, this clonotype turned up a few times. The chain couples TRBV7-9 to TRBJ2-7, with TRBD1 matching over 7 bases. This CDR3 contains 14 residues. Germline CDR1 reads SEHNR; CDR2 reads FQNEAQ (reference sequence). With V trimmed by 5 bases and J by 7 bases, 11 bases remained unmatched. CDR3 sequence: CASSPQDRKGEQYF. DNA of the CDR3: TGTGCCAGCAGCCCCCAGGACAGGAAGGGGGAGCAGTACTTC.

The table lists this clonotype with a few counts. The CDR3 loop reads CASSRLSSSYNEQFF. The DNA of the CDR3 is TGTGCCAGCAGCCGACTCTCGTCCTCCTACAATGAGCAGTTCTTC. The chain employs TRBV11-1 and TRBJ2-1; D ambiguous. The CDR3 runs to 15 residues. V lost 5 bases, J lost 0 bases, and 11 bases lay in between. CDR1 is SGHAT and CDR2 is FQDESV in the germline V gene (reference sequence).

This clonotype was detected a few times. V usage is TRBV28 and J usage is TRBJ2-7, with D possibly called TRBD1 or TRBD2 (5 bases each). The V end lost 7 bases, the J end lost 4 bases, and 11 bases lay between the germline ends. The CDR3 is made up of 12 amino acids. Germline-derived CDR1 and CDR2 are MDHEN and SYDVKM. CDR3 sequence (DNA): TGTGCCAGCACCAGGGCGGGTTACGAGCAGTACTTC. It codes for CASTRAGYEQYF.

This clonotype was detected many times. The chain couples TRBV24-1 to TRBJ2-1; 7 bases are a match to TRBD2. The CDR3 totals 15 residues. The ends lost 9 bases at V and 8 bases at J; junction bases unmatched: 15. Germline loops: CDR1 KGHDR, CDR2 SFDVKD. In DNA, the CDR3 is TGTGCCACCGCGACTTTTAGCGGGTGGGGCGATGAGCAGTTCTTC. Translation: CATATFSGWGDEQFF.

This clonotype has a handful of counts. The CDR3 reads CASSQDRGTSGGYEQYF. The CDR3 DNA sequence: TGTGCCAGCAGCCAAGATCGTGGGACTAGCGGGGGCTACGAGCAGTACTTC. The V and J genes are TRBV3-1 and TRBJ2-7; 14 nucleotides align to TRBD2. The V gene end was trimmed by 0 bases and the J gene end by 3 bases; junction bases not matched to a gene: 4. Germline assignment: CDR1 LGHDT and CDR2 YNNKEL (reference sequence). This CDR3 contains 17 residues.

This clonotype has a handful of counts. The DNA for the CDR3 is TGTGCCAGCAGTAACAGCAACGGAGAGACCCAGTACTTC. It codes for CASSNSNGETQYF. The chain carries TRBV6-6 and TRBJ2-5; no reliable D call. Germline assignment: CDR1 MNHNY and CDR2 SVGAGI (reference sequence). V was cut by 5 bases and J by 4 bases, with 11 bases left in between. This CDR3 comprises 13 residues.

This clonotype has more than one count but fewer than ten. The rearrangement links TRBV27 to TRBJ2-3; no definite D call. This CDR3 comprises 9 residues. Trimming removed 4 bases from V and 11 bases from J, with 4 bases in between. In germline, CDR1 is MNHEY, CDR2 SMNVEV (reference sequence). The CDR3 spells CASSSRQYF. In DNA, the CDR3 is TGTGCCAGCAGTTCCAGGCAGTATTTT.

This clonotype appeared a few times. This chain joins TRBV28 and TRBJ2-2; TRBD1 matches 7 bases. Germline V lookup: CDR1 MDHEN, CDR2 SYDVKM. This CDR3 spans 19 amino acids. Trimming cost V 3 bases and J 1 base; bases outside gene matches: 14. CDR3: CASSFPGLGTVKNTGELFF. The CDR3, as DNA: TGTGCCAGCAGTTTCCCCGGTTTAGGGACAGTTAAGAACACCGGGGAGCTGTTTTTT.

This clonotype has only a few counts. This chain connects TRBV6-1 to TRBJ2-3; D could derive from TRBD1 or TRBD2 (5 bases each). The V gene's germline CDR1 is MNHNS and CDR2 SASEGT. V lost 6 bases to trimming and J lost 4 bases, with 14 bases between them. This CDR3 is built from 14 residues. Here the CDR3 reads CASSPPGTADTQYF. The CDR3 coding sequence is TGTGCCAGCAGCCCCCCAGGGACGGCAGATACGCAGTATTTT.

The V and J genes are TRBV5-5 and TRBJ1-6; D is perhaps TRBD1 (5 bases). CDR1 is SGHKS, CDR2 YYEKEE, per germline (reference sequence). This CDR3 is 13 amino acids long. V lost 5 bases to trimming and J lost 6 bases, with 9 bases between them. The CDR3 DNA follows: TGTGCCAGCAGACCTGACAGTAATTCACCCCTCCACTTT. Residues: CASRPDSNSPLHF. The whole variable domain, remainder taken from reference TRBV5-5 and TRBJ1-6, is DAGVTQSPTHLIKTRGQQVTLRCSPISGHKSVSWYQQVLGQGPQFIFQYYEKEERGRGNFPDRFSARQFPNYSSELNVNALLLGDSALYLCASRPDSNSPLHFGNGTRLTVT.

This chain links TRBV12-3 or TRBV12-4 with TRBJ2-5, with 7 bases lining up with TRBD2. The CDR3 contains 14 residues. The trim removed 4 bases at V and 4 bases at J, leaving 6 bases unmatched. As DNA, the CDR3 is TGTGCCAGCAGTTCGGGACTATCCAGAGAGACCCAGTACTTC. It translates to CASSSGLSRETQYF.

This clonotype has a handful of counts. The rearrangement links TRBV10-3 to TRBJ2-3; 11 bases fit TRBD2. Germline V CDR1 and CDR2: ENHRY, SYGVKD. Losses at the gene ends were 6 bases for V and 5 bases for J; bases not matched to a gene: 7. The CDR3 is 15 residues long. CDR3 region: CAISHSGGAKDTQYF. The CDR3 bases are TGTGCCATCAGCCATAGCGGGGGGGCTAAAGATACGCAGTATTTT.

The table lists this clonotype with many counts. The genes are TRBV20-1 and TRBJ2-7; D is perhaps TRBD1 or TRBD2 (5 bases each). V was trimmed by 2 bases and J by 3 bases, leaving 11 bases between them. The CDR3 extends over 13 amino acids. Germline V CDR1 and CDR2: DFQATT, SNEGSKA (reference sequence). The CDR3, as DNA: TGCAGTGCTAGATCCGGGGACCTCTACGAGCAGTACTTC. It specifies CSARSGDLYEQYF.

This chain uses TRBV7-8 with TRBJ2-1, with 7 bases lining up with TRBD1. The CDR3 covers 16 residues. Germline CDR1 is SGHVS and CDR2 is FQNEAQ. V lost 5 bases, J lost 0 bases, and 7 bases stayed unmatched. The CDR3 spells CASSVWGTVSYNEQFF. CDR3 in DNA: TGTGCCAGCAGCGTTTGGGGGACAGTCTCCTACAATGAGCAGTTCTTC. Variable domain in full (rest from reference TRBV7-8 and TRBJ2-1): GAGVSQSPRYKVAKRGQDVALRCDPISGHVSLFWYQQALGQGPEFLTYFQNEAQLDKSGLPSDRFFAERPEGSVSTLKIQRTQQEDSAVYLCASSVWGTVSYNEQFFGPGTRLTVL.

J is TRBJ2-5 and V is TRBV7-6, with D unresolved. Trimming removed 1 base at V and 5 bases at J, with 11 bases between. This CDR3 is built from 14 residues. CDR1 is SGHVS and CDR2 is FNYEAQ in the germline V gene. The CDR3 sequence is CASSLVGSPETQYF. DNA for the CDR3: TGTGCCAGCAGCTTAGTGGGCTCCCCGGAGACCCAGTACTTC.